This T cell receptor (beta chain) comes out of a study of blood T cells in healthy people across ages. Whole-study findings and limits: Donor CMV infection status was unknown, possibly confounding age-related changes in expanded clonotypes. Diversity was estimated from one million T cells, and these estimates were considered underestimates.

Then a second PCR, running roughly 7 to 11 cycles, was carried out with a sample-barcoded 5' primer and a J-beta primer mix. Individual samples furnished no less than 3 million CDR3-containing paired-end reads apiece. TCRdb used MiXCR to reprocess the 5' RACE reads, holding one entry per CDR3 protein. The repertoire includes 700,000 to 850,000 distinct CDR3 sequences, around 36% of them detected once, and over 10% sits in the top ten. V lost 5 bases, J lost 3 bases, and 6 bases stayed unmatched. Germline values: CDR1 SQVTM, CDR2 ANQGSEA. The CDR3 length is 14 residues. This clonotype showed up many times. As yet, its antigen is unknown. Whenever a sample was processed, at least 6.5 million PBMCs were isolated.

This receptor was identified in a man between 18 and 35 years old in good health. The chain uses TRBV29-1 and TRBJ2-3; 9 bases match TRBD1. The specimen was blood. The CDR3 loop reads CSVKRTGETDTQYF. The CDR3 DNA reads as TGCAGCGTTAAACGGACAGGGGAGACAGATACGCAGTATTTT.